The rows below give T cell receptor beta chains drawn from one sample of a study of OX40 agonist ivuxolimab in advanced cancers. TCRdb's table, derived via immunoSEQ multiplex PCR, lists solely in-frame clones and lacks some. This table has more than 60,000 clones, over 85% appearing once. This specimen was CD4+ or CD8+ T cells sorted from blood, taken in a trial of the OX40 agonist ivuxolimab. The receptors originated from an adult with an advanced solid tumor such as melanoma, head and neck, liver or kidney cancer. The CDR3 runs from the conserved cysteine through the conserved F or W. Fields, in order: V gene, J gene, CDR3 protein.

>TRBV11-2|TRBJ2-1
CASSLALAGAQGNEQFF
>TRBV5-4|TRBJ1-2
CASSLGGPTNYGYTF
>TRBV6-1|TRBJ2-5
CASGGGSQETQYF
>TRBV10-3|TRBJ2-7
CAISDGGGQFSYEQYF
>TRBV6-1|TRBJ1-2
CASSEASGRVGYTF
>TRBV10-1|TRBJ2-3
CASSESELVYF
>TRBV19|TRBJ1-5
CASSDVLVYSNQPQHF
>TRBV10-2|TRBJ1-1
CASSSQGSTEAFF
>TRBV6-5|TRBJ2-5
CASRDSGDWETQYF
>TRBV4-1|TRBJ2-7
CASSQAPRGGARYEQYF
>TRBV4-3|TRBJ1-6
CASSQAEFSPLHF
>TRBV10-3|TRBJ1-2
CALSPGVFYGYTF
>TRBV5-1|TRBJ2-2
CASSLRAGEGSGELFF
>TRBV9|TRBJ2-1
CASSSTGNEQFF
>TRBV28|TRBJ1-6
CASSLAGVSSALHF
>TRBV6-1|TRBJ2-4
CASSPDSSNIQYF
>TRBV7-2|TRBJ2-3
CASSNSRLAGSTDTQYF
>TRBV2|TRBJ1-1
CASSGNWGETEAFF
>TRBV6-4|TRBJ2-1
CASSDRGAPYNEQFF
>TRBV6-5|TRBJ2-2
CASSSPGELFF
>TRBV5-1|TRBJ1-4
CASSLTGQGGEKLFF
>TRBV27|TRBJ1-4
CASSFGRNEKLFF
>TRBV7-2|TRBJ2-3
CASSSEGTDTQYF
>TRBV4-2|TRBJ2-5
CASSRTSGAEGLETQYF
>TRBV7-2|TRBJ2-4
CASAAAGYIDIQYF
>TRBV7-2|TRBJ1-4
CASSSSPGEKLFF
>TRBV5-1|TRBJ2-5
CASSLSASQETQYF
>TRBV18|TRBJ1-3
CASSPSWTGGSGNTIYF
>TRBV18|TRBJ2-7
CASSPGTISYEQYF
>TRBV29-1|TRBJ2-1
CSVGQGDEQFF
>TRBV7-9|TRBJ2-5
CASSPWGQQETQYF
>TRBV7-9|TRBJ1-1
CASSLREGAEAFF